This entry lists 11 T cell receptor beta chains sequenced from one sample in a study of T cell responses to AZD1222 COVID-19 vaccine (dated by TCRdb to 2020 to 2022). The label giving this sample's time point can be read as: about 28 days (+/-7) after the second vaccine dose. The library was made by the immunoSEQ multiplex PCR assay. TCRdb limited this immuneACCESS table to in-frame rearrangements with V and J called. A share of clones is missing; checked studies link under half to unresolved V genes, and the rest is unexplained. A total of approximately 140,000 clones appear in this sample, around 90% of them only once. Approximately 3.9% of the sample lies in the top ten. This sample comprised peripheral blood, obtained 28 days after the second AZD1222 dose. The receptors were sampled from an adult who received the AZD1222 COVID-19 vaccine.

The CDR3 loop is CASSIVRTGANEKLFF. In DNA, the CDR3 is TGTGCCAGTAGTATCGTCAGGACAGGGGCTAATGAAAAACTGTTTTTT. The chain carries TRBV19 and TRBJ1-4; TRBD1 agrees at 9 bases. J gave up 3 bases and V 3 bases, and 5 bases lay outside the gene matches. This CDR3 contains 16 residues. The germline gives CDR1 LNHDA, CDR2 SQIVND (reference sequence).

This rearrangement joins TRBV25-1 to TRBJ1-3; no clear D gene. CDR1 and CDR2 (germline): MGHDK, SYGVNS. This CDR3 is built from 13 residues. CDR3 nucleotides: TGTCCCCCTTACAGTAGGCGTGGAAACACCATATATTTT. It yields the protein CPPYSRRGNTIYF. The entire variable domain, with the rest obtained from reference TRBV25-1 and TRBJ1-3, is as follows: EADIYQTPRYLVIGTGKKITLECSQTMGHDKMYWYQQDPGMELHLIHYSYGVNSTEKGDLSSESTVSRIRTEHFPLTLESARPSHTSQYLCPPYSRRGNTIYFGEGSWLTVV.

This sequence joins TRBV29-1 and TRBJ1-1; D unclear. The V and J ends lost 2 bases and 5 bases respectively, with 6 bases between them. Germline CDR1 and CDR2: SQVTM and ANQGSEA. This CDR3 spans 11 amino acids. CDR3 in amino acids: CSVELLTEAFF. In DNA form, the CDR3 reads TGCAGCGTTGAATTACTGACTGAAGCTTTCTTT.

The rearrangement uses TRBV29-1 and TRBJ1-2; no clear D gene. V lost 2 bases to trimming and J lost 3 bases, with 13 bases between them. The germline V gene has CDR1 SQVTM and CDR2 ANQGSEA. The CDR3 has 14 residues. In nucleotides, the CDR3 is TGCAGCGTTGAATACGGTGGGCGGGACTATGGCTACACCTTC. As protein: CSVEYGGRDYGYTF.

This chain joins TRBV6-6 and TRBJ2-7; the D is unclear. V lost 2 bases and J lost 4, with 9 bases in between. The germline CDR1 and CDR2 sequences are MNHNY and SVGAGI (reference sequence). The CDR3 length is 13 residues. CDR3 nucleotide sequence: TGTGCCAGCAGTTACAGGGATGGTTACGAGCAGTACTTC. Its translation is CASSYRDGYEQYF.

The V and J genes are TRBV12-3 or TRBV12-4 and TRBJ1-3; tentative D call: TRBD1 (5 bases). V was pared by 2 bases and J by 9 bases, with 8 bases between. The CDR3 length is 12 residues. CDR3 loop: CASSLIGTTIYF. In DNA form, the CDR3 reads TGTGCCAGCAGTTTAATAGGGACCACCATATATTTT.

This chain connects TRBV13 to TRBJ1-2; D call uncertain. V lost 0 bases to trimming and J lost 5 bases, with 16 bases between them. Germline V gives CDR1 PRHDT, CDR2 FYEKMQ (reference sequence). CDR3 length equals 16 residues. The CDR3 region is CASSLGREQRAYGYTF. CDR3 bases: TGTGCCAGCAGCTTAGGCCGCGAGCAAAGGGCTTATGGCTACACCTTC.

The chain combines TRBV10-1 with TRBJ2-6; 10 bases are a match to TRBD1. V dropped 2 bases and J dropped 2; count of bases not matched to a gene: 0. Germline loops: CDR1 WNHNN, CDR2 SYGVQD (reference sequence). This CDR3 has 16 residues. CDR3 bases: TGCGCCAGCAGTGAGGACAGGGGGCCTGGGGCCAACGTCCTGACTTTC. Amino acid sequence: CASSEDRGPGANVLTF.

This rearrangement joins TRBV3-1 (or the pseudogene TRBV3-2) to TRBJ2-6; D remains unclear. CDR3 length: 14 residues. Germline V gene sequence: CDR1 LGHDT, CDR2 YNNKEL (reference sequence). The V gene lost 2 bases and the J gene lost 4 bases, with 6 bases spanning the gap. The CDR3 region is CASSQPAGANVLTF. CDR3 nucleotides: TGTGCCAGCAGCCAACCCGCGGGGGCCAACGTCCTGACTTTC.

The chain carries TRBV20-1 and TRBJ2-3, with D maybe TRBD2 (6 bases). Trimming pared 2 bases from V and 9 bases from J, leaving 9 bases between. CDR1 and CDR2 (germline): DFQATT, SNEGSKA (reference sequence). This CDR3 region has 11 residues. The CDR3 loop is CSARSAGTQYF. Written as DNA, the CDR3 is TGCAGTGCTAGAAGCGCGGGGACGCAGTATTTT.

The chain couples TRBV2 to TRBJ2-5; TRBD2 is a possible D gene (5 bases). V was trimmed by 6 bases and J by 4 bases, leaving 18 bases between them. The CDR3 sequence is 15 residues long. Per germline, CDR1 SNHLY and CDR2 FYNNEI. CDR3 amino acids: CASSALIGRGETQYF. The CDR3 nucleotides read TGTGCCAGCAGCGCACTAATTGGACGGGGAGAGACCCAGTACTTC.